A few counts support the clone carrying this TCR beta chain. This sample is drawn from a study of human T cells and chemical hapten exposure. For the study at large: Donors were sensitized with 2% DPC on the upper inner arm. The scalp of each patient received a weekly diphenylcyclopropenone dose for the full approximately 22-week study.

The CDR3 extends over 14 amino acids. Germline CDR1 is SQVTM and CDR2 is ANQGSEA. With 3 bases removed from V and 2 bases from J, the gap between germline ends came to 11 bases. Time point of the sample: patch test 2, 6 weeks after DPC sensitization. Treatment denoted: therapeutic diphenylcyclopropenone sensitization with weekly scalp DPC. Unfractionated whole blood was the source of the extracted total RNA. In TCRdb, the RACE reads were re-called with MiXCR into one record per CDR3 protein. The table records tens of thousands of distinct CDR3 sequences, 5% to 8.5% of them present only once. This specimen was whole blood, taken in connection with sensitization to the hapten diphenylcyclopropenone (DPC). The TCR sequence derives from a woman younger than 45 with alopecia areata. Some clones in this sample may be carry-over from other donors' samples. The chain links TRBV29-1 to TRBJ2-1; a possible D gene is TRBD2 (6 bases). CDR3 sequence: CSVDNGGAYNEQFF. Here the CDR3 DNA reads TGCAGCGTTGATAACGGGGGAGCCTACAATGAGCAGTTCTTC.